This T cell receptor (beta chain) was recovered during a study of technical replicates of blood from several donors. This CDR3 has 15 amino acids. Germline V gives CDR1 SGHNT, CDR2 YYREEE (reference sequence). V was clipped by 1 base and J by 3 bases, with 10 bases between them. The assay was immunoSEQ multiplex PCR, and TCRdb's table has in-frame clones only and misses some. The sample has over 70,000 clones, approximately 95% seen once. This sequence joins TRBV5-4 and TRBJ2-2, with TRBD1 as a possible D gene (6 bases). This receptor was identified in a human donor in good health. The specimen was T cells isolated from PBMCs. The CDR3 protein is CASSLSPGDTGELFF. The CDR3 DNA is TGTGCCAGCAGCTTGTCCCCAGGGGACACCGGGGAGCTGTTTTTT.